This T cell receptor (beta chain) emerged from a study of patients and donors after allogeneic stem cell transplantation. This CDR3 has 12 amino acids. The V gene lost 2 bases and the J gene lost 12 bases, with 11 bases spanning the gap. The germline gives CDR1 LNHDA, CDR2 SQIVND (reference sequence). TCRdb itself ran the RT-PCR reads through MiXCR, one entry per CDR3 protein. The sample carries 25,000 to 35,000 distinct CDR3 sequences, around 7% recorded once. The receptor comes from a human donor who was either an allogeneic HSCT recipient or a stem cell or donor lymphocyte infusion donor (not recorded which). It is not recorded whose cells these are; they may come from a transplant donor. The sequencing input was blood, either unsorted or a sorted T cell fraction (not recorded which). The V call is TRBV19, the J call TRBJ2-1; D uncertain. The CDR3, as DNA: TGTGCCAGTAGTATATCCAAGCATCGGCAGTTCTTC. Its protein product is CASSISKHRQFF.